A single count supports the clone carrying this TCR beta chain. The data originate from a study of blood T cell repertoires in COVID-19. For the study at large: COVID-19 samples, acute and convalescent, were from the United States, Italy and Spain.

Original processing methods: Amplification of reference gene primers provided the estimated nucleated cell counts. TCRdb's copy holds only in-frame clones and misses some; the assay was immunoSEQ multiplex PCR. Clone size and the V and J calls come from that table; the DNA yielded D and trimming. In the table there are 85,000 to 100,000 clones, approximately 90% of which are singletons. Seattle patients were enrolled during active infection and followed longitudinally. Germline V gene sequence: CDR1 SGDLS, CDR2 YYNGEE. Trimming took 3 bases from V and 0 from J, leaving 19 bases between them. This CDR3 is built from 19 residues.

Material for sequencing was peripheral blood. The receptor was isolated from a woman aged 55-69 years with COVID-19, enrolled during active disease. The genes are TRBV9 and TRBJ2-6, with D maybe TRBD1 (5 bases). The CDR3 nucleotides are TGTGCCAGCAGCGAGCCCAAATTGGGGCCCTACTCTGGGGCCAACGTCCTGACTTTC. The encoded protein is CASSEPKLGPYSGANVLTF.